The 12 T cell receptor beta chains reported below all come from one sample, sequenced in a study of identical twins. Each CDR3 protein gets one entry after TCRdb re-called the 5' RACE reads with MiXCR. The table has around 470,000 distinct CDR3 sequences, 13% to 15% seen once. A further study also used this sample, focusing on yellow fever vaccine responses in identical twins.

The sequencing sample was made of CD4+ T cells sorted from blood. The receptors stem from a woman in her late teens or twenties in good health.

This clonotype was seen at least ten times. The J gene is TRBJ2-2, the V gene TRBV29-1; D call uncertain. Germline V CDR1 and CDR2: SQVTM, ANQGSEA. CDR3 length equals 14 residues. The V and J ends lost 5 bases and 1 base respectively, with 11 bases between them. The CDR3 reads CSVIGIRNTGELFF. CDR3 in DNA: TGCAGCGTTATTGGCATAAGGAACACCGGGGAGCTGTTTTTT.

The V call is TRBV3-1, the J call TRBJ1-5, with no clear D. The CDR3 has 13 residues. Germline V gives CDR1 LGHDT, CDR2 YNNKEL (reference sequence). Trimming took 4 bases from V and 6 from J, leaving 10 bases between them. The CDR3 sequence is CASSPGLAQPQHF. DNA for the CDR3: TGTGCCAGCAGCCCAGGTTTAGCTCAGCCCCAGCATTTT.

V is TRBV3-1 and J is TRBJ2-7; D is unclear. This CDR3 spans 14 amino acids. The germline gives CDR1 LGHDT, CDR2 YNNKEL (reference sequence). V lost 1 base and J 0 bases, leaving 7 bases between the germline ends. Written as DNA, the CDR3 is TGTGCCAGCAGCCAAGTTAGGCACTCCTACGAGCAGTACTTC. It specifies CASSQVRHSYEQYF.

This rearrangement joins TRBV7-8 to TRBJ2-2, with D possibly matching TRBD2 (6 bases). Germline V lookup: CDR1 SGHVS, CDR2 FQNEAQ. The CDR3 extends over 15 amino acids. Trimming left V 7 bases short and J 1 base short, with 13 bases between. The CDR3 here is CASTPLRENTGELFF. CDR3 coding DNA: TGTGCCAGCACTCCTCTGCGGGAGAACACCGGGGAGCTGTTTTTT.

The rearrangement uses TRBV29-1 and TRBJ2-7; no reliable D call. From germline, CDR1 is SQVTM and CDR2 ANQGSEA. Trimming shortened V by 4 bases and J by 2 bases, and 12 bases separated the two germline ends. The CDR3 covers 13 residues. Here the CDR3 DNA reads TGCAGCGTTGTCCCATCCTTTCCCTACGAGCAGTACTTC. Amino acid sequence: CSVVPSFPYEQYF.

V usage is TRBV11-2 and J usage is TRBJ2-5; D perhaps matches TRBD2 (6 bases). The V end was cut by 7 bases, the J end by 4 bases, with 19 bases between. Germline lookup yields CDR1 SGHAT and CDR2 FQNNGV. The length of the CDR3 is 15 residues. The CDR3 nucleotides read TGTGCCAGCAACGGAGGGGCGTCACAATTAGAGACCCAGTACTTC. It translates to CASNGGASQLETQYF. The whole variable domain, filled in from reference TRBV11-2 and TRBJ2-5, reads EAGVAQSPRYKIIEKRQSVAFWCNPISGHATLYWYQQILGQGPKLLIQFQNNGVVDDSQLPKDRFSAERLKGVDSTLKIQPAKLEDSAVYLCASNGGASQLETQYFGPGTRLLVL.

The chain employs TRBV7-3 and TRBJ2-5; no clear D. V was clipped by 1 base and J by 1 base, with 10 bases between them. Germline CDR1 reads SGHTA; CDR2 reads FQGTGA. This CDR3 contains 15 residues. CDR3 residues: CASSLIAAPQETQYF. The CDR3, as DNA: TGTGCCAGCAGCTTAATCGCGGCTCCCCAAGAGACCCAGTACTTC.

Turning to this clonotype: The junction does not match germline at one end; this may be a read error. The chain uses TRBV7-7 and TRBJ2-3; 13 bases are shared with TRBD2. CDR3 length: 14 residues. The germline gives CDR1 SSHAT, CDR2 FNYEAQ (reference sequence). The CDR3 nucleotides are TGTGCTAGCAGCACTAGCGGGAGGGCTCATAAGCAGTATTTT. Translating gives CASSTSGRAHKQYF. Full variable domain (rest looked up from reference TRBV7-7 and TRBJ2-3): GAGVSQSPRYKVTKRGQDVTLRCDPISSHATLYWYQQALGQGPEFLTYFNYEAQPDKSGLPSDRFSAERPEGSISTLTIQRTEQRDSAMYRCASSTSGRAHKQYFGPGTRLTVL.

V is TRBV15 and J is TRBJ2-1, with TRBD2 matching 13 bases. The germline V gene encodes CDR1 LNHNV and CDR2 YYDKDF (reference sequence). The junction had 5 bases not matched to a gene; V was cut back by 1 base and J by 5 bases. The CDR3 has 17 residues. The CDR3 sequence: CATSRGLLAGGNNEQFF. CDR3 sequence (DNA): TGTGCCACCAGCAGAGGATTACTAGCGGGGGGGAACAATGAGCAGTTCTTC.

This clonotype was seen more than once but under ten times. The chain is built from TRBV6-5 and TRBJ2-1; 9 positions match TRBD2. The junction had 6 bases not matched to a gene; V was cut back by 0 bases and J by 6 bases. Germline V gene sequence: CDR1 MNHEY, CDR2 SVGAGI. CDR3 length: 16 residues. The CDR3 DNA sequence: TGTGCCAGCAGTTACTCGTGGCTAGCGGGATCCAATGAGCAGTTCTTC. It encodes CASSYSWLAGSNEQFF.

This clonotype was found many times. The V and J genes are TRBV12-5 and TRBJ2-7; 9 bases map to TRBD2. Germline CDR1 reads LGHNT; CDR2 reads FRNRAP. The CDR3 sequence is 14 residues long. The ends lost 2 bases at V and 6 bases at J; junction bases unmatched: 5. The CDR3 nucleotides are TGTGCTAGTGGTTTGAGCGGGAGGATGGGCGAGCAGTACTTC. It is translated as CASGLSGRMGEQYF.

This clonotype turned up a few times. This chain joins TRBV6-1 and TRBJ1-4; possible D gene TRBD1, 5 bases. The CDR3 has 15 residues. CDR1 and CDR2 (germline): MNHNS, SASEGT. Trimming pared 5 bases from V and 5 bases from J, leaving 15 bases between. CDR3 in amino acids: CASSRGQGLNEKLFF. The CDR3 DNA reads TGTGCCAGCAGTCGCGGTCAGGGCCTGAATGAAAAACTGTTTTTT.